Sequencing of this T cell receptor (beta chain) was carried out in a study of blood T cell repertoires in COVID-19. Participants were aged roughly 18 to 90 years, lived in 24 US areas, and enrolled virtually. Trimming left V 4 bases short and J 0 bases short, with 11 bases between. CDR3 length equals 15 residues. Germline V gene sequence: CDR1 SGHNT, CDR2 YYREEE (reference sequence). Produced via immunoSEQ multiplex PCR; TCRdb's table is partial and in-frame only. This repertoire shows some 240,000 clones, more than 75% found once; its top ten account for roughly 3.1%. The sequencing sample was made of PBMCs or T cells enriched from blood (not recorded which). This TCR was sampled from a woman in her thirties or forties with acute COVID-19. The gene calls are TRBV5-4 and TRBJ1-3; D perhaps matches TRBD1 (5 bases). The CDR3 DNA reads as TGTGCCAGCAGCACGGGACTGATCTCTGGAAACACCATATATTTT. Protein product: CASSTGLISGNTIYF. Full variable domain (missing parts from reference TRBV5-4 and TRBJ1-3): ETGVTQSPTHLIKTRGQQVTLRCSSQSGHNTVSWYQQALGQGPQFIFQYYREEENGRGNFPPRFSGLQFPNYSSELNVNALELDDSALYLCASSTGLISGNTIYFGEGSWLTVV.